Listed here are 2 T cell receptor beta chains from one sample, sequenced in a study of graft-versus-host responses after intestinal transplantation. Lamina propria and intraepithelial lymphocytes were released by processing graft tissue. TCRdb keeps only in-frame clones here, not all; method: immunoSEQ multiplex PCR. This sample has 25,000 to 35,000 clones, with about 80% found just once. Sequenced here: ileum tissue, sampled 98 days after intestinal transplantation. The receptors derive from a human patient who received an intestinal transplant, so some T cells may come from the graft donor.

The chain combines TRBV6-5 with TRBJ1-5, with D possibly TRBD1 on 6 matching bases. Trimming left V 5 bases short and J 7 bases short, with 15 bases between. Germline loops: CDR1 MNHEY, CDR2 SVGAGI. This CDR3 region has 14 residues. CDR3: CASSPRGMKQPQHF. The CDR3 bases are TGTGCCAGCAGTCCAAGGGGGATGAAGCAGCCCCAGCATTTT.

CDR3 sequence: CSAGAYSPLHF. The CDR3 bases are TGCAGTGCAGGGGCCTACTCACCCCTCCACTTT. V and J are TRBV20-1 and TRBJ1-6; D is possibly TRBD1 (5 bases). V was clipped by 6 bases and J by 10 bases, with 10 bases between them. The CDR3 length is 11 residues. From germline, CDR1 is DFQATT and CDR2 SNEGSKA (reference sequence).